This T cell receptor beta chain was sequenced for a study of T cell responses to AZD1222 COVID-19 vaccine. Study-wide results and caveats: Scientists sampled the repertoires only once the peak T cell response had passed. After two AZD1222 doses, spike-specific TCR breadth and depth rose versus day 0. Just a handful of AZD1222 recipients were seropositive at baseline. Clonal diversity was possibly underestimated, and the donors were mostly white British, with more females.

The germline CDR1 and CDR2 sequences are KGHSH and LQKENI. Between the trimmed V and J ends, which lost 1 base and 5 bases, there was a span of 6 bases. The CDR3 is 12 amino acids. About this clone: Its antigen is unknown.

Assay used: immunoSEQ multiplex PCR; TCRdb lists only in-frame clones, some missing. The repertoire includes over 150,000 clones, 90% to 95% of them detected once, and around 3% sits in the top ten. Sequencing was performed on peripheral blood, taken 28 days after the second AZD1222 dose. The receptor was derived from an adult who received the AZD1222 COVID-19 vaccine. This chain links TRBV18 with TRBJ2-7; D not certain. The CDR3 DNA is TGTGCCAGCTCACCACAGGGTGACGAGCAGTACTTC. Translation gives CASSPQGDEQYF.